This T cell receptor (beta chain) was documented in a study of T cell responses to AZD1222 COVID-19 vaccine. Trimming stripped 1 base from V and 0 bases from J, with 19 bases between. The CDR3 consists of 19 residues. Per the germline V gene, CDR1 is LNHDA and CDR2 is SQIVND (reference sequence). For this clone: Its target is not known.

Here immunoSEQ multiplex PCR was the method, and the copy in TCRdb shows in-frame clones only, minus some. The repertoire holds roughly 150,000 clones, with 90% as singletons. Findings and caveats of the study: A rise in Spike-specific TCR breadth and depth followed two AZD1222 doses. Sampled repertoires all dated from after the peak T cell response. Close to half of all spike-specific TCRs reportedly target regions of the variants that are unmutated.

This chain links TRBV19 with TRBJ1-5; D remains ambiguous. This receptor was identified in an adult in good health. Sequences were derived from peripheral blood, sampled on day 0 of AZD1222 vaccination. The CDR3 loop is CASSIGGLPAIFSNQPQHF. DNA of the CDR3: TGTGCCAGTAGTATAGGCGGGCTTCCGGCTATTTTTAGCAATCAGCCCCAGCATTTT.